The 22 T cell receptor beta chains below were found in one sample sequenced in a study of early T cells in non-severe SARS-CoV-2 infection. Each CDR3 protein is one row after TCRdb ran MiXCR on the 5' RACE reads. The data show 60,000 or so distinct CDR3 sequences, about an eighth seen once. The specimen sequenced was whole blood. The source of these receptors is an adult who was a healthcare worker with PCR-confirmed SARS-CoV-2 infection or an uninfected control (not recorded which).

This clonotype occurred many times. The CDR3 bases are TGTGCCTGGAGTGTACGTGTCCGGGAGACCCAGTACTTC. Its translation: CAWSVRVRETQYF. The rearrangement joins TRBV30 to TRBJ2-5; D gene unclear. Between the trimmed V and J ends, which lost 0 bases and 5 bases, there was a span of 10 bases. The CDR3 has 13 residues. The germline V gene has CDR1 GTSNPN and CDR2 SVGIG (reference sequence).

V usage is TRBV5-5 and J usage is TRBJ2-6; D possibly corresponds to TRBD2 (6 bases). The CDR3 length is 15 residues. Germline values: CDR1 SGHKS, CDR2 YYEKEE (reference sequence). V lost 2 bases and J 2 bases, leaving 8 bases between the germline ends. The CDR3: CASSLGGPGANVLTF. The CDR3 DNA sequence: TGTGCCAGCAGCTTAGGAGGGCCTGGGGCCAACGTCCTGACTTTC.

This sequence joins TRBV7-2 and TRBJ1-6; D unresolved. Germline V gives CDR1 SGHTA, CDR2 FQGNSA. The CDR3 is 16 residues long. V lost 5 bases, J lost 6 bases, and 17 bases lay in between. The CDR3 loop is CASSVAPGSTNSPLHF. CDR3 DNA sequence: TGTGCCAGCAGCGTTGCACCGGGATCGACTAATTCACCCCTCCACTTT.

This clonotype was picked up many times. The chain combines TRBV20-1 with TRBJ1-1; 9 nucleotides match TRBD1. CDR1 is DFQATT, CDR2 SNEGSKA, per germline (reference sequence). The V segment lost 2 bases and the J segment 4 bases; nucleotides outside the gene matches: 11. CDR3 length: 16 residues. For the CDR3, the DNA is TGCAGTGCTAGACCCTGGGGACAGGGCAGGGGCACTGAAGCTTTCTTT. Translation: CSARPWGQGRGTEAFF.

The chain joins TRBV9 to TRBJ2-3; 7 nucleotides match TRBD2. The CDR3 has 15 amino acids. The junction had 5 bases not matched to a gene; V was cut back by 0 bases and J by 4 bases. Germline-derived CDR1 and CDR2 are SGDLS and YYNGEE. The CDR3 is CASSVGGRAADTQYF. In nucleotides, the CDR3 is TGTGCCAGCAGCGTAGGGGGGAGGGCCGCAGATACGCAGTATTTT.

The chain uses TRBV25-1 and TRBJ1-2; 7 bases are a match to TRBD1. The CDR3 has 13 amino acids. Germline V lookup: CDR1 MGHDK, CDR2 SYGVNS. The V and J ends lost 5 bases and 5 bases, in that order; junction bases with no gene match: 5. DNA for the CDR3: TGTGCCAGCAGTAACAGGGGCGGTTATGGCTACACCTTC. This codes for CASSNRGGYGYTF.

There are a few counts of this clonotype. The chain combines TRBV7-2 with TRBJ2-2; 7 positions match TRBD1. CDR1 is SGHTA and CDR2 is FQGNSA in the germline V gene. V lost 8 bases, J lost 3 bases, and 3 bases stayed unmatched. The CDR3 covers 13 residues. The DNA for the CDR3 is TGTGCCAGCGCGACAGGGTACACCGGGGAGCTGTTTTTT. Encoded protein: CASATGYTGELFF.

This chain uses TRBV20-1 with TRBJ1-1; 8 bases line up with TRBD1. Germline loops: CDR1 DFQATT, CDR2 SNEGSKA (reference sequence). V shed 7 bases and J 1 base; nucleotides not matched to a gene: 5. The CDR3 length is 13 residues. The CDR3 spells CSGRQGTNTEAFF. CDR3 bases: TGCAGTGGACGACAGGGGACGAACACTGAAGCTTTCTTT.

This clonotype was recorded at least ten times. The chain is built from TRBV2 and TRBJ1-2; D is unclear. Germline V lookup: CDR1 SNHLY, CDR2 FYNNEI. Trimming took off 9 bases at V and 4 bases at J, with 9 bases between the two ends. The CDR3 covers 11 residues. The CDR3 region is CASSEGYGYTF. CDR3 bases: TGTGCCAGTTCGGAGGGCTATGGCTACACCTTC.

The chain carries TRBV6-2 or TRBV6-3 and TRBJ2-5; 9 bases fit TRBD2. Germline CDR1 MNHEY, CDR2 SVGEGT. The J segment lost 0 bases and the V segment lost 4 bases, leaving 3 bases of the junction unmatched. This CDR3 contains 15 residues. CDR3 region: CASSLLAGNQETQYF. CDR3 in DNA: TGTGCCAGCAGTTTGCTAGCGGGGAACCAAGAGACCCAGTACTTC.

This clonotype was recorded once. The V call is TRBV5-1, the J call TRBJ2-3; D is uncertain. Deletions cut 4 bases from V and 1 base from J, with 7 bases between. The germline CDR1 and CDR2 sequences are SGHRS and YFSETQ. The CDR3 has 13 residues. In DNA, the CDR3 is TGCGCCAGCAGCCCAGCAGGCACAGATACGCAGTATTTT. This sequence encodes CASSPAGTDTQYF.

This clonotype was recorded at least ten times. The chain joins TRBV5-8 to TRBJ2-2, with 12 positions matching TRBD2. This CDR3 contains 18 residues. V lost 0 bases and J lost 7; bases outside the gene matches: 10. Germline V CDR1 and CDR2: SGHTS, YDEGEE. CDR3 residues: CASSLARLAGDGDGELFF. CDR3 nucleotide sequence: TGTGCCAGCAGCTTGGCGAGACTAGCGGGAGACGGGGACGGGGAGCTGTTTTTT. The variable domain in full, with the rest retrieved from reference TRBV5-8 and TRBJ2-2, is EAGVTQSPTHLIKTRGQQATLRCSPISGHTSVYWYQQALGLGLQFLLWYDEGEERNRGNFPPRFSGRQFPNYSSELNVNALELEDSALYLCASSLARLAGDGDGELFFGEGSRLTVL.

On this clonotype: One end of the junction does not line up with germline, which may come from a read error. CDR3 protein: CSATDTNYGFTF. The CDR3 nucleotides are TGCAGTGCTACAGACACAAACTATGGCTTCACCTTC. The rearrangement links TRBV20-1 to TRBJ1-2; D call uncertain. Germline V gives CDR1 DFQATT, CDR2 SNEGSKA (reference sequence). The length of the CDR3 is 12 residues.

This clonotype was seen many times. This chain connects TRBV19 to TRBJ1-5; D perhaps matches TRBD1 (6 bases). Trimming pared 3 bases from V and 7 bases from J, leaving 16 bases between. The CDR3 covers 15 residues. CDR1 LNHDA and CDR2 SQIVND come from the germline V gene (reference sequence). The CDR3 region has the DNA TGTGCCAGTAGTATGGGGTACCGGGGGCAACAGCCCCAGCATTTT. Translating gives CASSMGYRGQQPQHF. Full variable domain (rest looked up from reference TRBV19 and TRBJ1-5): DGGITQSPKYLFRKEGQNVTLSCEQNLNHDAMYWYRQDPGQGLRLIYYSQIVNDFQKGDIAEGYSVSREKKESFPLTVTSAQKNPTAFYLCASSMGYRGQQPQHFGDGTRLSIL.

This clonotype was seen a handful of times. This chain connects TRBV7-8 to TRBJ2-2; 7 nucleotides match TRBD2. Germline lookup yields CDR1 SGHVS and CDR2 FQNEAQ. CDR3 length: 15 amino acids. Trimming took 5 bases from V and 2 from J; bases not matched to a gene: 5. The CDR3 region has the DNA TGTGCCAGCAGCCGGCGGGACTACAACACCGGGGAGCTGTTTTTT. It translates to CASSRRDYNTGELFF.

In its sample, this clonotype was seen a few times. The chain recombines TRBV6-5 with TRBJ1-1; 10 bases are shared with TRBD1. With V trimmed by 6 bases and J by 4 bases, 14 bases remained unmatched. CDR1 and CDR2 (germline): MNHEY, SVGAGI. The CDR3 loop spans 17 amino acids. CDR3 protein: CASRSHRTGGRGTEAFF. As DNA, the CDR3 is TGTGCCAGCAGAAGCCACCGGACAGGGGGAAGGGGCACTGAAGCTTTCTTT.

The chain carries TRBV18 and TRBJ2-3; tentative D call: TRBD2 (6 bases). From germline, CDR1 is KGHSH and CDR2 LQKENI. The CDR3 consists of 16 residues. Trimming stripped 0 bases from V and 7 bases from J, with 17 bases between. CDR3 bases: TGTGCCAGCTCACCACCCGGGACTTCATCACAATATACGCAGTATTTT. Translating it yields CASSPPGTSSQYTQYF.

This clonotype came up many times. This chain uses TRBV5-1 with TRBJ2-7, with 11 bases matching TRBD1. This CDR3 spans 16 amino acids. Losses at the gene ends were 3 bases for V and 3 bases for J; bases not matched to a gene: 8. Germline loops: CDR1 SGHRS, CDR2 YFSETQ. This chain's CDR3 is CASSSTSGTGGYEQYF. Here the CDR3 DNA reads TGCGCCAGCAGCTCGACCTCAGGGACAGGGGGCTACGAGCAGTACTTC.

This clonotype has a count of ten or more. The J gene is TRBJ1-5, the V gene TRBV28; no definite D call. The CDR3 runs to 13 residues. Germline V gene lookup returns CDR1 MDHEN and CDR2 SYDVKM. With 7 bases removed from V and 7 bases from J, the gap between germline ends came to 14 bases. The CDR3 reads CASTGRVWQPQHF. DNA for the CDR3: TGTGCCAGCACCGGGAGGGTTTGGCAGCCCCAGCATTTT. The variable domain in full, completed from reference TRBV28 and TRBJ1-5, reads DVKVTQSSRYLVKRTGEKVFLECVQDMDHENMFWYRQDPGLGLRLIYFSYDVKMKEKGDIPEGYSVSREKKERFSLILESASTNQTSMYLCASTGRVWQPQHFGDGTRLSIL.

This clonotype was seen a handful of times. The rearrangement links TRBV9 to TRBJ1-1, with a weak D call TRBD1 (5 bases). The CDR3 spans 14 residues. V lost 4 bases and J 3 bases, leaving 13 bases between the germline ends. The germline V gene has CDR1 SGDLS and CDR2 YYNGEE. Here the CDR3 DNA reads TGTGCCAGCAGCCCCCGAGCCAGGGACACTGAAGCTTTCTTT. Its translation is CASSPRARDTEAFF.

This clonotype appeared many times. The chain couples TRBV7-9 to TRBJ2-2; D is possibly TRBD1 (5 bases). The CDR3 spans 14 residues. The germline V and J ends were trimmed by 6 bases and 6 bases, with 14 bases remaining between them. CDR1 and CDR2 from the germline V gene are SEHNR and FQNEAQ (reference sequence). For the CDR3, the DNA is TGTGCCAGCAGGGTTCAAGGGGTCTCCGGGGAGCTGTTTTTT. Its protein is CASRVQGVSGELFF. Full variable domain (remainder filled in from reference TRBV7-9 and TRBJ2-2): DTGVSQNPRHKITKRGQNVTFRCDPISEHNRLYWYRQTLGQGPEFLTYFQNEAQLEKSRLLSDRFSAERPKGSFSTLEIQRTEQGDSAMYLCASRVQGVSGELFFGEGSRLTVL.

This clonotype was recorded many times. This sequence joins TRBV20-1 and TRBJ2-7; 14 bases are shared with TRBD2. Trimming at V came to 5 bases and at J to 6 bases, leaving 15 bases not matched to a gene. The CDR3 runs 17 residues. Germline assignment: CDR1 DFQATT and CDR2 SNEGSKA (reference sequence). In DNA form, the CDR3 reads TGCAGTGCTCGAGCCGGGACTAGCGGGGGCATCACGAGCGAGCAGTACTTC. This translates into CSARAGTSGGITSEQYF.